Listed here are 15 T cell receptor beta chains from one sample, sequenced in a study of OX40 agonist ivuxolimab in advanced cancers. The method was immunoSEQ multiplex PCR; TCRdb's version includes in-frame clones alone and lacks a portion of them. The sample records about 51,000 clones, around 77% being singletons. This material consisted of CD4+ or CD8+ T cells sorted from blood, taken in a trial of the OX40 agonist ivuxolimab. The receptors shown here come from an adult with an advanced solid tumor such as melanoma, head and neck, liver or kidney cancer.

This clone was detected a few times. The genes are TRBV27 and TRBJ2-7; D tentatively fits TRBD1 or TRBD2 (5 bases each). Trimming removed 6 bases from V and 1 base from J, with 10 bases in between. CDR1 and CDR2 from the germline V gene are MNHEY and SMNVEV (reference sequence). CDR3 size: 13 residues. The CDR3 loop is CASRGDGSYEQYF. In nucleotides, the CDR3 is TGTGCCAGCAGGGGGGACGGGTCCTACGAGCAGTACTTC.

This clone has a single count. The chain uses TRBV19 and TRBJ2-1; D possibly matches TRBD1 or TRBD2 (6 bases each). Per the germline V gene, CDR1 is LNHDA and CDR2 is SQIVND (reference sequence). V shed 10 bases and J shed 4 bases, with 17 bases lying between them. The length of the CDR3 is 14 residues. CDR3 sequence reads: CATKGGGAYNEQFF. The CDR3 DNA reads as TGTGCCACAAAGGGGGGAGGAGCATACAATGAGCAGTTCTTC.

The rearrangement uses TRBV19 and TRBJ2-2; 15 bases agree with TRBD2. The germline V gene has CDR1 LNHDA and CDR2 SQIVND (reference sequence). V lost 9 bases to trimming and J lost 1 base; unmatched junction nucleotides: 12. The CDR3 contains 19 residues. The CDR3 nucleotides read TGTGCCAGCCCAACCGCCGGGACTAGCGGGAGGAAGAACACCGGGGAGCTGTTTTTT. Amino acids: CASPTAGTSGRKNTGELFF. Full variable domain (rest looked up from reference TRBV19 and TRBJ2-2): DGGITQSPKYLFRKEGQNVTLSCEQNLNHDAMYWYRQDPGQGLRLIYYSQIVNDFQKGDIAEGYSVSREKKESFPLTVTSAQKNPTAFYLCASPTAGTSGRKNTGELFFGEGSRLTVL.

The CDR3 loop reads CASRRDFEELFF. The CDR3 bases are TGCGCCAGCAGACGGGACTTCGAGGAGCTGTTTTTT. The chain recombines TRBV5-1 with TRBJ2-2; tentative D call: TRBD2 (6 bases). CDR3 length: 12 residues. Trimming cost V 5 bases and J 10 bases, with 12 bases left between them. Germline CDR1 is SGHRS and CDR2 is YFSETQ.

This clone was picked up a small number of times. This chain links TRBV5-8 with TRBJ2-3; D possibly corresponds to TRBD1 (5 bases). The germline V gene encodes CDR1 SGHTS and CDR2 YDEGEE. The CDR3 has 14 residues. V shed 1 base and J shed 2 bases, with 8 bases lying between them. CDR3 residues: CASSLWTPTDTQYF. Here the CDR3 DNA reads TGTGCCAGCAGCTTGTGGACACCCACAGATACGCAGTATTTT.

The chain has TRBV28 and TRBJ2-7; D perhaps matches TRBD2 (7 bases). The CDR3 runs 16 residues. V gave up 4 bases and J gave up 0 bases, with 16 bases separating them. Germline V gene sequence: CDR1 MDHEN, CDR2 SYDVKM. CDR3 protein: CASSSPGGGSSYEQYF. CDR3 bases: TGTGCCAGCAGTTCCCCCGGGGGCGGGAGCTCCTACGAGCAGTACTTC.

This chain connects TRBV28 to TRBJ2-1; D is ambiguous. The V end was cut by 4 bases, the J end by 9 bases, with 7 bases between. Germline CDR1 and CDR2: MDHEN and SYDVKM. The CDR3 length is 11 residues. The CDR3, as DNA: TGTGCCAGCAGTTCTCCTCTTGAGCAGTTCTTC. This sequence encodes CASSSPLEQFF.

This clone appeared a few times. The V gene is TRBV6-1, the J gene TRBJ2-4; D perhaps matches TRBD1 (6 bases). CDR3 length: 15 residues. Deletions cut 6 bases from V and 0 bases from J, with 12 bases between. CDR1 and CDR2 (germline): MNHNS, SASEGT. The CDR3 region is CASSGTGTAKNIQYF. CDR3 in DNA: TGTGCCAGCAGCGGAACAGGGACAGCCAAAAACATTCAGTACTTC.

This rearrangement joins TRBV10-3 to TRBJ1-2, with a weak D call TRBD1 (5 bases). The germline V gene has CDR1 ENHRY and CDR2 SYGVKD. There are 14 residues in the CDR3. V was clipped by 8 bases and J by 1 base, with 14 bases between them. The CDR3 loop is CAIGGPDFNYGYTF. The CDR3 DNA reads as TGTGCCATCGGGGGTCCCGACTTTAACTATGGCTACACCTTC.

J is TRBJ1-3 and V is TRBV9; D not certain. Germline CDR1 reads SGDLS; CDR2 reads YYNGEE. The germline V and J ends were trimmed by 3 bases and 2 bases, with 6 bases remaining between them. CDR3 length: 13 residues. The DNA of the CDR3 is TGTGCCAGCAGCGAAGTACCTGGAAACACCATATATTTT. As protein: CASSEVPGNTIYF.

For the CDR3, the DNA is TGTGCCAGTAGTATAAAGCAGGGGTTCTCTGGGGCCAACGTCCTGACTTTC. The encoded protein is CASSIKQGFSGANVLTF. The chain employs TRBV19 and TRBJ2-6; D may be TRBD1 (6 bases). The CDR3 covers 17 residues. The V and J ends lost 2 bases and 0 bases respectively, with 11 bases between them. Germline V gene lookup returns CDR1 LNHDA and CDR2 SQIVND (reference sequence).

This chain connects TRBV2 to TRBJ2-7, with D tentatively TRBD2 (6 bases). Trimming removed 10 bases at V and 2 bases at J, with 9 bases between. The CDR3 totals 11 residues. CDR1 and CDR2 from the germline V gene are SNHLY and FYNNEI. CDR3 in amino acids: CATTGAYEQYF. In DNA, the CDR3 is TGTGCCACAACGGGGGCCTACGAGCAGTACTTC.

This chain links TRBV2 with TRBJ2-7; no clear D. Germline loops: CDR1 SNHLY, CDR2 FYNNEI. The germline V and J ends were trimmed by 7 bases and 6 bases, with 16 bases remaining between them. The CDR3 loop spans 13 amino acids. As DNA, the CDR3 is TGTGCCAGCAAAGTCGCTGGCTCAGCCGAGCAGTACTTC. Translating gives CASKVAGSAEQYF. Looking up the rest from reference TRBV2 and TRBJ2-7 gives the full variable domain: EPEVTQTPSHQVTQMGQEVILRCVPISNHLYFYWYRQILGQKVEFLVSFYNNEISEKSEIFDDQFSVERPDGSNFTLKIRSTKLEDSAMYFCASKVAGSAEQYFGPGTRLTVT.

The CDR3 nucleotides are TGTGCCAGCAGTTACGGAGGGAATCAGTACTTC. This encodes CASSYGGNQYF. The chain has TRBV6-5 and TRBJ2-5, with a weak D call TRBD2 (6 bases). The germline gives CDR1 MNHEY, CDR2 SVGAGI. CDR3 size: 11 residues. Between the trimmed V and J ends, which lost 2 bases and 11 bases, there was a span of 9 bases.

The J gene is TRBJ1-2, the V gene TRBV7-9, with D possibly being TRBD1 (6 bases). CDR1 is SEHNR, CDR2 FQNEAQ, per germline (reference sequence). Trimming left V 5 bases short and J 0 bases short, with 13 bases between. CDR3 length equals 15 residues. The CDR3 spells CASSPRTDTNYGYTF. CDR3 DNA: TGTGCCAGCAGCCCCCGGACAGATACTAACTATGGCTACACCTTC.